Below are 25 T cell receptor beta chains sequenced from a single sample in a study of blood T cell repertoires in COVID-19. Assay: immunoSEQ multiplex PCR; the TCRdb copy retains only in-frame clones and omits some. Altogether under 250,000 clones are present, around 80% being singletons, with the ten largest covering less than 15%. Specimen: peripheral blood. These receptors all come from a human donor in a cohort sampled during active COVID-19.

This clone was counted between two and nine times. This sequence joins TRBV27 and TRBJ1-2, with D unclear. The V and J ends lost 2 bases and 7 bases respectively, with 11 bases between them. There are 13 residues in the CDR3. The V gene's germline CDR1 is MNHEY and CDR2 SMNVEV (reference sequence). In DNA form, the CDR3 reads TGTGCCAGCAGTTTAAATGTCGGGGTTGGCTACACCTTC. Translation gives CASSLNVGVGYTF.

This clone was found a few times. The chain is built from TRBV28 and TRBJ1-2, with TRBD1 identical over 8 bases. The CDR3 sequence is 13 residues long. J was trimmed by 4 bases and V by 7 bases; bases with no gene match: 5. In germline, CDR1 is MDHEN, CDR2 SYDVKM. CDR3 coding DNA: TGTGCCAGCAACACCCAGGGGGCCTATGGCTACACCTTC. It is translated as CASNTQGAYGYTF.

This chain connects TRBV4-1 to TRBJ1-5; D may be TRBD1 (5 bases). V was clipped by 3 bases and J by 2 bases, with 11 bases between them. CDR1 and CDR2 (germline): MGHRA, YSYEKL. The length of the CDR3 is 15 residues. CDR3 bases: TGCGCCAGCAGCCAGGGAGGGGTCGGCAATCAGCCCCAGCATTTT. It yields the protein CASSQGGVGNQPQHF.

In its sample, this clone is medium-sized. The CDR3 region has the DNA TGTGCCAGCAGTTTATCCGGGACTAGCGGGTTCTACTCCTACGAGCAGTACTTC. As protein: CASSLSGTSGFYSYEQYF. The rearrangement links TRBV27 to TRBJ2-7; 12 bases are a match to TRBD2. This CDR3 contains 18 residues. Germline loops: CDR1 MNHEY, CDR2 SMNVEV (reference sequence). V trimming: 0 bases; J trimming: 0 bases; junction bases outside the gene matches: 6.

The chain combines TRBV3-1 (or the pseudogene TRBV3-2) with TRBJ2-1; TRBD1 aligns across 7 bases. The trim removed 5 bases at V and 5 bases at J, leaving 6 bases unmatched. CDR3 length: 14 amino acids. Per germline, CDR1 LGHDT and CDR2 YNNKEL (reference sequence). CDR3: CASSTNRGDNEQFF. The CDR3 nucleotides are TGTGCCAGCAGCACCAACAGGGGCGACAATGAGCAGTTCTTC.

The genes are TRBV27 and TRBJ2-7; 9 bases are shared with TRBD1. The ends lost 2 bases at V and 2 bases at J; junction bases unmatched: 10. CDR3 length: 17 residues. CDR1 is MNHEY and CDR2 is SMNVEV in the germline V gene (reference sequence). The DNA of the CDR3 is TGTGCCAGCAGTTTACGAGTCTACCGGGACAGGGCCTACGAGCAGTACTTC. Translating it yields CASSLRVYRDRAYEQYF.

V is TRBV18 and J is TRBJ1-1; D not resolved. V dropped 6 bases and J dropped 0 bases, with 11 bases sitting between them. This CDR3 is 14 amino acids long. CDR1 and CDR2 (germline): KGHSH, LQKENI. For the CDR3, the DNA is TGTGCCAGCTCCACAAGAAACATGAACACTGAAGCTTTCTTT. Protein sequence: CASSTRNMNTEAFF.

This clone was observed once. V and J are TRBV12-3 or TRBV12-4 and TRBJ1-2, with D unclear. The ends were cut back, 6 bases at V and 8 bases at J, with 16 bases in the middle. CDR3 length: 13 amino acids. In DNA, the CDR3 is TGTGCCAGCAGCCAGGTCCCCTATTACGGCTACACCTTC. This translates into CASSQVPYYGYTF.

This sequence joins TRBV19 and TRBJ1-5; D not certain. This CDR3 region has 12 residues. V dropped 3 bases and J dropped 15 bases, with 15 bases sitting between them. Germline V gives CDR1 LNHDA, CDR2 SQIVND (reference sequence). The CDR3 DNA follows: TGTGCCAGTAGTATTGATACTCTCGAGCGGCATTTT. Translated, it gives CASSIDTLERHF.

This chain connects TRBV18 to TRBJ2-6; tentative D call: TRBD1 (7 bases). Germline CDR1 and CDR2: KGHSH and LQKENI. There are 20 residues in the CDR3. Trimming left V 1 base short and J 3 bases short, with 22 bases between. CDR3 sequence: CASSPLGGGPSALGANVLTF. CDR3 sequence (DNA): TGTGCCAGCTCACCACTAGGAGGGGGCCCTTCGGCTCTTGGGGCCAACGTCCTGACTTTC.

Only a few counts were recorded for this clone. The chain employs TRBV12-5 and TRBJ2-7, with TRBD2 matching 7 bases. Looked up from germline, CDR1 is LGHNT and CDR2 is FRNRAP. The CDR3 runs to 17 residues. Trimming at V came to 5 bases and at J to 3 bases, leaving 16 bases not matched to a gene. The CDR3 DNA reads TGTGCTAGTGGTCCGAAACTTCCCTCTAGCGGACTCTACGAGCAGTACTTC. Amino acids: CASGPKLPSSGLYEQYF.

The rearrangement uses TRBV4-1 and TRBJ1-1; D unclear. The CDR3 contains 14 residues. Germline V gene sequence: CDR1 MGHRA, CDR2 YSYEKL. The V gene lost 1 base and the J gene lost 1 base, with 7 bases spanning the gap. The CDR3 DNA sequence: TGCGCCAGCAGCCAAGTGACTACGAACACTGAAGCTTTCTTT. This translates into CASSQVTTNTEAFF.

This clone was recorded once. This chain connects TRBV12-3 or TRBV12-4 to TRBJ1-5; TRBD1 aligns across 7 bases. With 1 base clipped from V and 6 bases from J, the junction kept 0 bases outside the gene matches. The CDR3 has 13 amino acids. The CDR3 sequence is CASSLGQGQPQHF. The CDR3 DNA follows: TGTGCCAGCAGTTTAGGACAGGGTCAGCCCCAGCATTTT.

The CDR3 DNA is TGTGCCAGCAGTTTAATACAGTCGGGAACGTACGAGCAGTACTTC. This gives the protein CASSLIQSGTYEQYF. The J gene is TRBJ2-7, the V gene TRBV28; the D gene is possibly TRBD2 (5 bases). V was shortened by 2 bases and J by 4 bases, with 15 bases between the two germline ends. The CDR3 is 15 residues long. Germline-derived CDR1 and CDR2 are MDHEN and SYDVKM.

This clone turned up a few times. This rearrangement joins TRBV11-3 to TRBJ2-3, with D unresolved. The V gene lost 5 bases and the J gene lost 4 bases, with 10 bases spanning the gap. Germline-derived CDR1 and CDR2 are SGHNT and YENEEA. This CDR3 is 13 amino acids long. CDR3 DNA: TGTGCCAGCAGCCACACCCTGGCAGATACGCAGTATTTT. Translating it yields CASSHTLADTQYF.

About this clone itself: One end of the junction does not line up with germline, which may come from a read error. V and J are TRBV12-3 or TRBV12-4 and TRBJ2-7; D call uncertain. The CDR3 contains 11 residues. The CDR3 loop reads CASRLVSEQYF. CDR3 DNA: TGTGCCAGCAGATTAGTGTCAGAGCAGTACTTC.

This chain connects TRBV6-6 to TRBJ1-5; 7 nucleotides agree with TRBD1. The CDR3 totals 14 residues. The V gene end was trimmed by 6 bases and the J gene end by 3 bases; junction bases not matched to a gene: 5. From germline, CDR1 is MNHNY and CDR2 SVGAGI (reference sequence). The CDR3 DNA reads as TGTGCCAGCAGCGCGGGACAGTACAATCAGCCCCAGCATTTT. This gives the protein CASSAGQYNQPQHF.

This clone was recorded at least ten times. The J gene is TRBJ2-2, the V gene TRBV7-7, with D possibly matching TRBD2 (6 bases). The germline V gene encodes CDR1 SSHAT and CDR2 FNYEAQ (reference sequence). V lost 2 bases and J 7 bases, leaving 14 bases between the germline ends. CDR3 length: 15 amino acids. For the CDR3, the DNA is TGTGCCAGCAGCTTATCTCATCTGGGGGGCGGGGAGCTGTTTTTT. Encoded protein: CASSLSHLGGGELFF.

The chain recombines TRBV19 with TRBJ2-7; possible D gene TRBD2, 6 bases. The V gene's germline CDR1 is LNHDA and CDR2 SQIVND (reference sequence). Trimming cost V 4 bases and J 4 bases, with 17 bases left between them. The CDR3 extends over 15 amino acids. This chain's CDR3 is CASSTRLDNAYEQYF. CDR3 sequence (DNA): TGTGCCAGTAGTACGCGACTAGACAATGCTTACGAGCAGTACTTC.

The rearrangement links TRBV18 to TRBJ1-1, with 8 nucleotides matching TRBD1. The CDR3 is 16 amino acids. Trimming took 0 bases from V and 1 from J; bases not matched to a gene: 4. The V gene's germline CDR1 is KGHSH and CDR2 LQKENI. CDR3 amino acids: CASSPPTGGGNTEAFF. The CDR3 region has the DNA TGTGCCAGCTCACCACCTACAGGGGGTGGGAACACTGAAGCTTTCTTT.

The chain joins TRBV19 to TRBJ2-7; 9 bases fit TRBD1. Losses at the gene ends were 6 bases for V and 5 bases for J; bases not matched to a gene: 8. CDR1 LNHDA and CDR2 SQIVND come from the germline V gene (reference sequence). This CDR3 comprises 14 residues. CDR3 in amino acids: CASSPGTGLHEQYF. The CDR3, as DNA: TGTGCCAGTAGCCCCGGGACAGGGCTACACGAGCAGTACTTC.

The rearrangement joins TRBV7-8 to TRBJ2-7; 8 bases map to TRBD1. The CDR3 is 16 residues long. Germline lookup yields CDR1 SGHVS and CDR2 FQNEAQ. V was clipped by 1 base and J by 4 bases; unmatched bases: 9. In DNA form, the CDR3 reads TGTGCCAGCAGCTTAGAGCGGCCAGGGGGCCAGTACGAGCAGTACTTC. It codes for CASSLERPGGQYEQYF. The entire variable domain, with the rest obtained from reference TRBV7-8 and TRBJ2-7, is as follows: GAGVSQSPRYKVAKRGQDVALRCDPISGHVSLFWYQQALGQGPEFLTYFQNEAQLDKSGLPSDRFFAERPEGSVSTLKIQRTQQEDSAVYLCASSLERPGGQYEQYFGPGTRLTVT.

Only one count was recorded for this clone. J is TRBJ2-1 and V is TRBV4-1; 10 bases line up with TRBD1. CDR3 length: 16 residues. The V gene's germline CDR1 is MGHRA and CDR2 YSYEKL. V shed 0 bases and J 7 bases; nucleotides not matched to a gene: 6. The CDR3 DNA reads as TGCGCCAGCAGCCAAGAGGGACAGGGGATACGGAATGAGCAGTTCTTC. This translates into CASSQEGQGIRNEQFF.

This rearrangement joins TRBV11-1 to TRBJ2-1; 11 bases match TRBD2. Trimming at V came to 2 bases and at J to 4 bases, leaving 1 base not matched to a gene. CDR1 SGHAT and CDR2 FQDESV come from the germline V gene (reference sequence). This CDR3 contains 15 residues. The CDR3 is CASSLLAGGYNEQFF. The DNA of the CDR3 is TGTGCCAGCAGCTTACTAGCGGGGGGATACAATGAGCAGTTCTTC. The full variable domain, rest sourced from reference TRBV11-1 and TRBJ2-1, is EAEVAQSPRYKITEKSQAVAFWCDPISGHATLYWYRQILGQGPELLVQFQDESVVDDSQLPKDRFSAERLKGVDSTLKIQPAELGDSAMYLCASSLLAGGYNEQFFGPGTRLTVL.

The V call is TRBV27, the J call TRBJ1-5; TRBD1 aligns across 8 bases. Germline CDR1 MNHEY, CDR2 SMNVEV (reference sequence). Losses at the gene ends were 6 bases for V and 3 bases for J; bases not matched to a gene: 10. The CDR3 length is 16 residues. The DNA of the CDR3 is TGTGCCAGCAGCAAGACAGGGGTTGTCACCAATCAGCCCCAGCATTTT. Translated, it gives CASSKTGVVTNQPQHF.